The present entry profiles one TCR beta chain with its context. Its specific antigen is unknown. No clone much larger than this one lies a single base away; base qualities are absent. The sample comes from a study of T cell changes during pregnancy in multiple sclerosis (dated by TCRdb to the late 2010s). Context from the whole study: In women with multiple sclerosis, the researchers looked at how the T cell repertoire shifted as pregnancy progressed.

Library generation was performed with the immunoSEQ multiplex PCR assay. TCRdb's version of the immuneACCESS table is confined to in-frame rearrangements and falls short of the full clone set. An unresolved V gene accounts for under half of the shortfall where checked; the remainder is of unknown origin. The sample has about 58,000 clones on record, around 90% of them singletons. The ten biggest clones cover 0.4% to 0.5% of the sample. This clonotype originated in a female donor in good health, enrolled as a control in a pregnancy study. Sequencing was performed on CD4+ T cells from peripheral blood mononuclear cells, taken after pregnancy.

The CDR3 region has the sequence CASSYTGGGDTGELFF. The nucleotides read TGTGCCAGCAGTTACACTGGTGGCGGGGACACCGGGGAGCTGTTTTTT. The sequence links TRBV6-6 to TRBJ2-2; the D gene is perhaps TRBD2, from 6 matching bases. V and J are truncated by 2 bases and 3 bases respectively, leaving an intervening sequence of 13 bases. According to the germline V gene (reference sequence), CDR1 reads MNHNY and CDR2 reads SVGAGI. The CDR3 numbers 16 residues from cysteine through phenylalanine. Left in the record is the CDR3 DNA by itself, 48 bases read in frame from the first base.